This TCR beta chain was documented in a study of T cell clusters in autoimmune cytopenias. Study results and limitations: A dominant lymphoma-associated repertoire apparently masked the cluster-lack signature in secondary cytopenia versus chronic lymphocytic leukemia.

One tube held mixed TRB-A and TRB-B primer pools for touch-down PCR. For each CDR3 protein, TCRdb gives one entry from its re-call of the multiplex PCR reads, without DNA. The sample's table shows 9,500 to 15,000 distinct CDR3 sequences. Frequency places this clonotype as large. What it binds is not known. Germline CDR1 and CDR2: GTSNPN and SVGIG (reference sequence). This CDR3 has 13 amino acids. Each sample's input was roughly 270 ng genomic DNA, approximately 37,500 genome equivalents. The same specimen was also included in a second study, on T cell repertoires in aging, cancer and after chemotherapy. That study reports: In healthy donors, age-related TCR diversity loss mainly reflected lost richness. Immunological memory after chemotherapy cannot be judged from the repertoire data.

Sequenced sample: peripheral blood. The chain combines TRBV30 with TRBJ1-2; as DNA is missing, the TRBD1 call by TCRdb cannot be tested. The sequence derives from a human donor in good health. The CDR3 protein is CAWSRDRPYGYTF.